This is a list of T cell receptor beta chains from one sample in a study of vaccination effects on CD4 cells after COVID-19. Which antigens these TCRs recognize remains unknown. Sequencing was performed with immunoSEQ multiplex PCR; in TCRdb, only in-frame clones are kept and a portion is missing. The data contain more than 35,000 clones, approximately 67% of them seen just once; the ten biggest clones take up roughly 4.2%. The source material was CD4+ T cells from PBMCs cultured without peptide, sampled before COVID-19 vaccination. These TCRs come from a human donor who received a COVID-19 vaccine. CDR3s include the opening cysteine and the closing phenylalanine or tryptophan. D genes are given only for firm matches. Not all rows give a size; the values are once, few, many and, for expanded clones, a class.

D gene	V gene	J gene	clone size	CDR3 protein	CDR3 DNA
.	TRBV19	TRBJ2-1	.	CASSMWAGTYNEQFF	TGTGCCAGTAGTATGTGGGCGGGGACCTACAATGAGCAGTTCTTC
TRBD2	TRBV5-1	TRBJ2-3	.	CASSERGAADTQYF	TGCGCCAGCAGCGAGCGGGGGGCAGCAGATACGCAGTATTTT
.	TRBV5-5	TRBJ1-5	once	CASSLITGGYSNQPQHF	TGTGCCAGCAGCTTGATAACCGGCGGCTATAGCAATCAGCCCCAGCATTTT
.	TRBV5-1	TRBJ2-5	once	CASSNQAVRNLQGETQYF	TGCGCCAGCAGCAATCAGGCGGTACGAAACCTTCAGGGGGAGACCCAGTACTTC
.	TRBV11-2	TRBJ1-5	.	CASSLDRDTYSNQPQHF	TGTGCCAGCAGCTTAGATCGGGACACTTATAGCAATCAGCCCCAGCATTTT
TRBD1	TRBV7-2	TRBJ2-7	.	CASSPETGVVSEQYF	TGTGCCAGCAGCCCGGAGACAGGGGTCGTCAGCGAGCAGTACTTC
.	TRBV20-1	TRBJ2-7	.	CSAARVYEQYF	TGCAGTGCGGCCAGGGTCTACGAGCAGTACTTC
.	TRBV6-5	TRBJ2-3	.	CASRSVVDTQYF	TGTGCCAGCAGGTCGGTTGTAGATACGCAGTATTTT
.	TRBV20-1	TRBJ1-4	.	CSASLVGAGASEKLFF	TGCAGTGCTAGTTTGGTTGGGGCAGGGGCGTCTGAAAAACTGTTTTTT
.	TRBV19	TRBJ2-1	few	CASSIVRYNEQFF	TGTGCCAGTAGTATAGTTCGGTACAATGAGCAGTTCTTC
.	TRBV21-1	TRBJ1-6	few	CASGDSPLHF	TGTGCCAGCGGGGATTCACCCCTCCACTTT
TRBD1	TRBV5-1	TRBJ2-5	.	CASEDRGATQYF	TGCGCCAGTGAGGACAGGGGGGCGACCCAGTACTTC
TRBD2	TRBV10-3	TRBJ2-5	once	CAISERTASGGASLETQYF	TGTGCCATCAGTGAGAGGACAGCTAGCGGGGGGGCCTCTCTAGAGACCCAGTACTTC
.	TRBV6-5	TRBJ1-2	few	CASSREGGLDYGYTF	TGTGCCAGCAGCCGTGAGGGGGGACTGGACTATGGCTACACCTTC
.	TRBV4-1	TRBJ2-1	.	CASSQQGQPLNEQFF	TGCGCCAGCAGCCAACAGGGGCAGCCGCTCAATGAGCAGTTCTTC
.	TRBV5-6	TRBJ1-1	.	CASSLDTGTEAFF	TGTGCCAGCAGCTTGGATACAGGCACTGAAGCTTTCTTT
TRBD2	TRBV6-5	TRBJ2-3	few	CASSPSGGVPDTQYF	TGTGCCAGCAGTCCTAGCGGGGGGGTTCCAGATACGCAGTATTTT
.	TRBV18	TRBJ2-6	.	CASSPTSTSGANVLTF	TGTGCCAGCTCTCCGACCTCTACCTCTGGGGCCAACGTCCTGACTTTC
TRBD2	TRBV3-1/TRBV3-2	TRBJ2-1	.	CASSQIGLGTSGKGTYNEQFF	TGTGCCAGCAGCCAAATCGGGTTGGGGACTAGCGGGAAGGGCACCTACAATGAGCAGTTCTTC
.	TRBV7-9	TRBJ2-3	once	CASSLIYRAPTDTQYF	TGTGCCAGCAGCTTGATTTACCGGGCCCCGACAGATACGCAGTATTTT
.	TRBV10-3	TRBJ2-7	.	CAISSGGSSYEQYF	TGTGCCATCAGTAGCGGTGGGAGCTCCTACGAGCAGTACTTC
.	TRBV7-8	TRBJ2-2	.	CASSLGGNNGELFF	TGTGCCAGCAGCTTAGGGGGTAATAACGGGGAGCTGTTTTTT
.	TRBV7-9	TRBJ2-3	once	CASSSGQLNTDTQYF	TGTGCCAGCAGCTCCGGACAACTAAACACAGATACGCAGTATTTT
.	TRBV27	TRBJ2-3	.	CASSSWTGAGTDTQYF	TGTGCCAGCAGTTCCTGGACGGGGGCAGGCACAGATACGCAGTATTTT
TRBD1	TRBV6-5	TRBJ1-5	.	CASSTTGNGNQPQHF	TGTGCCAGCAGTACGACAGGGAATGGCAATCAGCCCCAGCATTTT
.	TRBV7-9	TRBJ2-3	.	CASSFSFRDTQYF	TGTGCCAGCAGCTTCTCCTTTCGCGATACGCAGTATTTT
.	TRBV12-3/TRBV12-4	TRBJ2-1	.	CASSTSSYNEQFF	TGTGCCAGCTCAACGAGCTCCTACAATGAGCAGTTCTTC
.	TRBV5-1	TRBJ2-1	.	CASSLIGETYNEQFF	TGCGCCAGCAGCTTGATCGGGGAAACCTACAATGAGCAGTTCTTC
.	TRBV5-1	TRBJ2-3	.	CASSSGPGADTQYF	TGCGCCAGCAGCTCCGGGCCCGGCGCAGATACGCAGTATTTT
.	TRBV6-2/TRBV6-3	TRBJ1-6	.	CASSGRINSPLHF	TGTGCCAGCAGTGGGCGGATTAATTCACCCCTCCACTTT
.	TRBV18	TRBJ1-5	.	CASSPDSGGNQPQHF	TGTGCCAGCTCCCCGGACAGTGGGGGGAATCAGCCCCAGCATTTT
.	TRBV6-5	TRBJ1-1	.	CASWRRNTEAFF	TGTGCCAGCTGGCGCAGGAACACTGAAGCTTTCTTT
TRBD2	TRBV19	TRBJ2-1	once	CASSTPGGNTYEQFF	TGTGCCAGTAGTACTCCGGGGGGGAATACCTATGAGCAGTTCTTC
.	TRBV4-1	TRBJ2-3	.	CASSQVPADTTDTQYF	TGCGCCAGCAGCCAAGTCCCAGCGGACACCACAGATACGCAGTATTTT
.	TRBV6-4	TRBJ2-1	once	CASSQGTPYNEQFF	TGTGCCAGCAGTCAGGGGACCCCCTACAATGAGCAGTTCTTC
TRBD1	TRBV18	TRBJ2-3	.	CASSPVPGQGDDTQYF	TGTGCCAGCTCACCGGTCCCGGGACAGGGTGACGATACGCAGTATTTT
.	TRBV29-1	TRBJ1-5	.	CSVSDGHSNQPQHF	TGCAGCGTCTCGGACGGCCATAGCAATCAGCCCCAGCATTTT